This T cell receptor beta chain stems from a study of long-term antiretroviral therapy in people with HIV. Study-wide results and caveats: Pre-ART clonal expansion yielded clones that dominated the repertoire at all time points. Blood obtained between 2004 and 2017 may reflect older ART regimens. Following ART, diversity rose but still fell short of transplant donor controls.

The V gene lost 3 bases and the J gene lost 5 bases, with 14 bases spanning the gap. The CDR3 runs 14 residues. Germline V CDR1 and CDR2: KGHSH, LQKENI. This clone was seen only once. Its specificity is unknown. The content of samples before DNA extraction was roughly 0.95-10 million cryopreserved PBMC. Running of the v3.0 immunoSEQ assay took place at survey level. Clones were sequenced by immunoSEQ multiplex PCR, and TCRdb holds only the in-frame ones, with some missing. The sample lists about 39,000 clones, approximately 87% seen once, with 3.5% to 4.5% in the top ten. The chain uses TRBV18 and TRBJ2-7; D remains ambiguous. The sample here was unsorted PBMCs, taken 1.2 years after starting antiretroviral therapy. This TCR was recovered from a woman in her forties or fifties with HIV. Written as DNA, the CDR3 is TGTGCCAGCTCACCGATAAAAGCTGTCCACGAGCAGTACTTC. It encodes CASSPIKAVHEQYF.